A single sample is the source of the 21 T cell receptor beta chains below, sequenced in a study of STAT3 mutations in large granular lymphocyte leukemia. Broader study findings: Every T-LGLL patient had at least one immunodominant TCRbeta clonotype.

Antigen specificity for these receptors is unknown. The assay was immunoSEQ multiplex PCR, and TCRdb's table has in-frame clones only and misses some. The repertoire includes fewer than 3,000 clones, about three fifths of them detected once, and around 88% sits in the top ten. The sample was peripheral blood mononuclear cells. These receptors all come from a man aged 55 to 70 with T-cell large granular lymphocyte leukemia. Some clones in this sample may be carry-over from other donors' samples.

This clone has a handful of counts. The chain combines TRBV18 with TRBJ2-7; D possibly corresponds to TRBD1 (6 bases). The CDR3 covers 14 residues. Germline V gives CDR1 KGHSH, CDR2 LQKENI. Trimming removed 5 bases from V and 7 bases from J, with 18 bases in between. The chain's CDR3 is CASSRMDSPGEQYF. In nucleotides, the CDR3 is TGTGCCAGCTCAAGGATGGACAGTCCGGGGGAGCAGTACTTC. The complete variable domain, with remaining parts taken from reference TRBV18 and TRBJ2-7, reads NAGVMQNPRHLVRRRGQEARLRCSPMKGHSHVYWYRQLPEEGLKFMVYLQKENIIDESGMPKERFSAEFPKEGPSILRIQQVVRGDSAAYFCASSRMDSPGEQYFGPGTRLTVT.

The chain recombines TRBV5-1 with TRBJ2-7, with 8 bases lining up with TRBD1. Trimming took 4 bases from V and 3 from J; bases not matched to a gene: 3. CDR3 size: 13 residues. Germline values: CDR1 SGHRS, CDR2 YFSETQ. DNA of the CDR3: TGCGCCAGCAGCCACGGACAGGGCTACGAGCAGTACGTC. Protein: CASSHGQGYEQYV.

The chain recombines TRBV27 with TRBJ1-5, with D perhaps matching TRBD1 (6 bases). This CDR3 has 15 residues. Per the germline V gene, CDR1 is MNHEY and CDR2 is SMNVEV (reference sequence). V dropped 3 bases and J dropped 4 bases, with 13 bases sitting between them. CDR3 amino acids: CASSLGALGNQPQHF. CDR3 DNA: TGTGCCAGCAGTTTGGGGGCCCTAGGGAATCAGCCCCAGCATTTT.

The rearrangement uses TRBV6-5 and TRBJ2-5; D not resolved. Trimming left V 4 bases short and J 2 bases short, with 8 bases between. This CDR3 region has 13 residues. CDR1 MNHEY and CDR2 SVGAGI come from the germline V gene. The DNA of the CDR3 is TGTGCCAGCAGTTGGACGGAGCAAGAGACCCAGTACTTC. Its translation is CASSWTEQETQYF.

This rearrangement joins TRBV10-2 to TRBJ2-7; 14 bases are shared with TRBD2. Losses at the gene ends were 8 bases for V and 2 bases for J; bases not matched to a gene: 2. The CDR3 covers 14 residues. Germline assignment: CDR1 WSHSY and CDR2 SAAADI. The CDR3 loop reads CASQGLAGAYEQYF. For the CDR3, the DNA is TGCGCCAGCCAGGGACTAGCGGGGGCCTACGAGCAGTACTTC.

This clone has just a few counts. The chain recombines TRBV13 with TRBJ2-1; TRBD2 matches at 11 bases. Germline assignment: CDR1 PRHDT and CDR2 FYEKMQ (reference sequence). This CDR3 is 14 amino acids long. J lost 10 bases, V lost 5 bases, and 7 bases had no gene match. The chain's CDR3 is CASSRLAGGLEQFF. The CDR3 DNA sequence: TGTGCCAGCAGCCGTCTAGCGGGAGGCCTCGAGCAGTTCTTC.

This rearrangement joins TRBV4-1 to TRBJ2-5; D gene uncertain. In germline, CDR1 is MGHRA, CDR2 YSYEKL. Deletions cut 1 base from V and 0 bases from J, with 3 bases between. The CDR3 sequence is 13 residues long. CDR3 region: CASSQVNQETQYF. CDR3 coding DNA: TGCGCCAGCAGCCAAGTTAACCAAGAGACCCAGTACTTC.

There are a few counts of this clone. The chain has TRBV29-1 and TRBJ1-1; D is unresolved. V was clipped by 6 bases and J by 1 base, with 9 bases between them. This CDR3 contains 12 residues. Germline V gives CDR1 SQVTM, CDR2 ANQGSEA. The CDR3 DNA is TGCAGCGTCTCTGCGGAGAACACTGAAGCTTTCTTT. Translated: CSVSAENTEAFF.

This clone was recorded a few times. The CDR3 region is CASSPPNSEAFF. DNA of the CDR3: TGTGCCAGCTCACCACCGAACAGCGAAGCTTTCTTT. J is TRBJ1-1 and V is TRBV18; D uncertain. V lost 0 bases and J lost 8, with 7 bases in between. Germline CDR1 is KGHSH and CDR2 is LQKENI. There are 12 residues in the CDR3.

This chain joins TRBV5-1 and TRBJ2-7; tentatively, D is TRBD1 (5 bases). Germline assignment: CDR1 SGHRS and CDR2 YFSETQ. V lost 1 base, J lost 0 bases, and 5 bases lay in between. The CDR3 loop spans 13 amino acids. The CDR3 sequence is CASSLTGSYEQYF. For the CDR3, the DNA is TGCGCCAGCAGCTTGACAGGCTCCTACGAGCAGTACTTC.

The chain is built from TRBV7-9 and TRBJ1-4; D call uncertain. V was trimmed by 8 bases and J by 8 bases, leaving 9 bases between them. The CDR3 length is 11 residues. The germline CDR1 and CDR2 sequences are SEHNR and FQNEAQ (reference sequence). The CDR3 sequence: CASGLGEKLFF. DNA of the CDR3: TGTGCCAGCGGCCTGGGGGAAAAACTGTTTTTT. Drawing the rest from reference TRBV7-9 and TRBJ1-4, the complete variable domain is DTGVSQNPRHKITKRGQNVTFRCDPISEHNRLYWYRQTLGQGPEFLTYFQNEAQLEKSRLLSDRFSAERPKGSFSTLEIQRTEQGDSAMYLCASGLGEKLFFGSGTQLSVL.

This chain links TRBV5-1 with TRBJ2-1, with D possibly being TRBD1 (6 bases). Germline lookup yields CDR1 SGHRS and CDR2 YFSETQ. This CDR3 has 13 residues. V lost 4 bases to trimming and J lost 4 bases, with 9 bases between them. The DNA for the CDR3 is TGCGCCAGCAGCCGCGACAGGTACAATGAGCAGTTCTTC. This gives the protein CASSRDRYNEQFF.

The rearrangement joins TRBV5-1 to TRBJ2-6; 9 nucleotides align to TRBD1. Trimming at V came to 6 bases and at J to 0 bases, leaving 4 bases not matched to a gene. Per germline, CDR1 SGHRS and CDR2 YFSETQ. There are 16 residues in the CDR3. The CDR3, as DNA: TGCGCCAGCACCACAGGGGGCCTCTCTGGGGCCAACGTCCTGACTTTC. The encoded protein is CASTTGGLSGANVLTF.

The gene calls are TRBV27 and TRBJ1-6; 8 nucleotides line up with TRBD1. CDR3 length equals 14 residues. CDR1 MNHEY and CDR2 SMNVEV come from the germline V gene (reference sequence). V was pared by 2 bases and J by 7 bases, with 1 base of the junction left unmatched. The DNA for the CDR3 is TGTGCCAGCAGTTTAGGACAGGGAAATTCACCCCTCCACTTT. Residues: CASSLGQGNSPLHF.

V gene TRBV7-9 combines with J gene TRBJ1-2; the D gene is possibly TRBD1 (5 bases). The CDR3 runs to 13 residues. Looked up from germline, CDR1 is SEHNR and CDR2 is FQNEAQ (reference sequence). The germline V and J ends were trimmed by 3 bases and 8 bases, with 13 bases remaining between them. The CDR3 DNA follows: TGTGCCAGCAGCTTCGGAGGGGAAGACGGCTACACCTTC. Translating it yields CASSFGGEDGYTF.

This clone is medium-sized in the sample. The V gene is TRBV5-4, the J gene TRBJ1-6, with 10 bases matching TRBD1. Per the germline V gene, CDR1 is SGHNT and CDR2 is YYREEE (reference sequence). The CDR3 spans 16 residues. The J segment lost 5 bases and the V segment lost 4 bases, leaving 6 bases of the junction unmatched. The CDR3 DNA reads TGTGCCAGCAGCCCCGGGACAGGGGCGAATAATTCACCCCTCCACTTT. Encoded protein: CASSPGTGANNSPLHF.

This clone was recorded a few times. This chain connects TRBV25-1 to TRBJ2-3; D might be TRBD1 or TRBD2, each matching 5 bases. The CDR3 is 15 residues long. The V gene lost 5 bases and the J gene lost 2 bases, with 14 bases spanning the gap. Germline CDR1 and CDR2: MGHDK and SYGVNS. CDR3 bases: TGTGCCAGCAGTTCGACCGGGACCTTCACAGATACGCAGTATTTT. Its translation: CASSSTGTFTDTQYF. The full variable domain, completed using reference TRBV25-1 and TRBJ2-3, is EADIYQTPRYLVIGTGKKITLECSQTMGHDKMYWYQQDPGMELHLIHYSYGVNSTEKGDLSSESTVSRIRTEHFPLTLESARPSHTSQYLCASSSTGTFTDTQYFGPGTRLTVL.

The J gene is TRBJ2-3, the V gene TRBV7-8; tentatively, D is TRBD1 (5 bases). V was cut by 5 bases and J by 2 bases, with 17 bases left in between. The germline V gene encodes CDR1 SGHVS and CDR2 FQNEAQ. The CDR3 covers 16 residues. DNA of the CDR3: TGTGCCAGCAGCCCAGACGGTGGTGGGGCCACAGATACGCAGTATTTT. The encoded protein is CASSPDGGGATDTQYF.

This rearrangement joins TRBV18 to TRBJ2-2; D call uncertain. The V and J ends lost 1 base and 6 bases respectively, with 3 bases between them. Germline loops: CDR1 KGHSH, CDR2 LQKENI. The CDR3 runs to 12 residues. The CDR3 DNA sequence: TGTGCCAGCTCACCACAGCCCGGGGAGCTGTTTTTT. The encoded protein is CASSPQPGELFF.

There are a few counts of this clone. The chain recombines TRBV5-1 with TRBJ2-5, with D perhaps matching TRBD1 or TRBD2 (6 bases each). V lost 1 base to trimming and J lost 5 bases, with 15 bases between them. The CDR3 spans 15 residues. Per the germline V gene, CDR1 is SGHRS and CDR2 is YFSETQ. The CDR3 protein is CASSLLSGQQETQYF. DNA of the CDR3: TGCGCCAGCAGCTTGCTTAGCGGACAGCAGGAGACCCAGTACTTC.

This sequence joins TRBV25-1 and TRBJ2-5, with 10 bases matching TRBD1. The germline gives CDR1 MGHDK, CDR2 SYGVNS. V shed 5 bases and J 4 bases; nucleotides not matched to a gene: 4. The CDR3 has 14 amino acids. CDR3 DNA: TGTGCCAGCAGTTCCGGGACAGGGGTAGAGACCCAGTACTTC. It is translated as CASSSGTGVETQYF. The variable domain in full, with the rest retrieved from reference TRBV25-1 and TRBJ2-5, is EADIYQTPRYLVIGTGKKITLECSQTMGHDKMYWYQQDPGMELHLIHYSYGVNSTEKGDLSSESTVSRIRTEHFPLTLESARPSHTSQYLCASSSGTGVETQYFGPGTRLLVL.